Listed here are 8 T cell receptor beta chains from one sample, sequenced in a study of CXCR3-negative and CXCR3-positive naive CD8 T cells. General study findings and limits: More hydrophobic TRB CDR3s occurred in CXCR3-positive than in CXCR3-negative naive cells.

What these receptors recognize is not known. The libraries of TRB cDNA were constructed through 5' RACE using UMI labels. TCRdb reanalyzed the 5' RACE reads, giving one entry per CDR3 protein sequence and no DNA. The table lists over 150,000 distinct CDR3 sequences, with 0.45% to 0.55% in the top ten. Sequencing input: naive CXCR3+ CD8+ T cells from blood. Subset: CD45RO-CCR7+CD27+CD95- naive CD8+ T cells expressing CXCR3 (TNR3+). These receptors were collected from a human donor in good health. Some clones in this sample may be carry-over from other donors' samples.

The chain couples TRBV7-9 to TRBJ2-1; TCRdb calls TRBD2, which cannot be checked without DNA. CDR1 is SEHNR, CDR2 FQNEAQ, per germline (reference sequence). CDR3 length equals 16 residues. The CDR3 loop reads CASSFPRREGQYEQFF.

This chain links TRBV29-1 with TRBJ1-1; the D call from TCRdb, TRBD1, cannot be confirmed without DNA. Germline V CDR1 and CDR2: SQVTM, ANQGSEA. The length of the CDR3 is 12 residues. This CDR3 is CSHTDSYTEAFF.

The chain combines TRBV5-1 with TRBJ2-7. From germline, CDR1 is SGHRS and CDR2 YFSETQ. CDR3 length equals 13 residues. The CDR3 spells CASKSGASYEQYF. The entire variable domain, with the rest obtained from reference TRBV5-1 and TRBJ2-7, is as follows: KAGVTQTPRYLIKTRGQQVTLSCSPISGHRSVSWYQQTPGQGLQFLFEYFSETQRNKGNFPGRFSGRQFSNSRSEMNVSTLELGDSALYLCASKSGASYEQYFGPGTRLTVT.

The chain uses TRBV12-3 or TRBV12-4 and TRBJ2-7. This CDR3 has 11 amino acids. The CDR3 protein is CASSLGHEQYF.

The chain has TRBV7-9 and TRBJ2-7; TCRdb designates TRBD1, a call that cannot be tested without DNA. The germline gives CDR1 SEHNR, CDR2 FQNEAQ (reference sequence). The CDR3 length is 16 residues. The CDR3: CASSLLVGQGSHEQYF.

The gene calls are TRBV6-1 and TRBJ2-3; TCRdb lists TRBD2, though no DNA is available to test this call. In germline, CDR1 is MNHNS, CDR2 SASEGT. This CDR3 is built from 15 residues. The CDR3 sequence is CASVGLAGSTDTQYF.

The V call is TRBV12-3 or TRBV12-4, the J call TRBJ2-1; TCRdb's D call of TRBD2 is untestable without DNA. The CDR3 runs 19 residues. CDR3 residues: CASSSARVASGRVWYEQFF.

The chain joins TRBV7-6 to TRBJ2-7; TCRdb lists TRBD1, though no DNA is available to test this call. The CDR3 runs to 14 residues. Looked up from germline, CDR1 is SGHVS and CDR2 is FNYEAQ. The CDR3 region is CASSTGNMNYEQYF.